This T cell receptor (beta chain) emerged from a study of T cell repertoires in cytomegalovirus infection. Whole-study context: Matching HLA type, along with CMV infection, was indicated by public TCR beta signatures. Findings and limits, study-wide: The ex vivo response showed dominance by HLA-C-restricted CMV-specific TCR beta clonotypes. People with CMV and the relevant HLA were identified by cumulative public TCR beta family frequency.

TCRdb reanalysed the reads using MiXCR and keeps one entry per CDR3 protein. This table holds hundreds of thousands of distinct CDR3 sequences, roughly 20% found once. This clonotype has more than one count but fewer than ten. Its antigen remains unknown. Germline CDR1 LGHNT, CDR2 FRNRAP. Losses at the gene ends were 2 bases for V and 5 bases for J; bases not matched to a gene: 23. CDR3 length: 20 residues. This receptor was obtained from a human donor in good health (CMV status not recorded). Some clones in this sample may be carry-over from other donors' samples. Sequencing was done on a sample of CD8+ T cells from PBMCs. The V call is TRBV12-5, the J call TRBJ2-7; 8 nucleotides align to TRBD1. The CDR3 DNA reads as TGTGCTAGTGGTTTGTGGCTTGGCTTGGACAGGGCAAGTATAGGGGACGAGCAGTACTTC. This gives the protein CASGLWLGLDRASIGDEQYF. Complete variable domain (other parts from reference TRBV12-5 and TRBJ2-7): DARVTQTPRHKVTEMGQEVTMRCQPILGHNTVFWYRQTMMQGLELLAYFRNRAPLDDSGMPKDRFSAEMPDATLATLKIQPSEPRDSAVYFCASGLWLGLDRASIGDEQYFGPGTRLTVT.